These 3 T cell receptor beta chains were sequenced from one sample in a study of blood T cell repertoires in COVID-19. Produced via immunoSEQ multiplex PCR; TCRdb's table is partial and in-frame only. The table has roughly 91,000 clones, around 80% seen once. The sample comprised peripheral blood. These receptors all come from a woman older than 75 with acute or convalescent COVID-19.

The J gene is TRBJ1-3, the V gene TRBV7-6; 11 bases line up with TRBD1. The germline V gene has CDR1 SGHVS and CDR2 FNYEAQ. The junction had 7 bases not matched to a gene; V was cut back by 5 bases and J by 4 bases. The CDR3 extends over 16 amino acids. DNA for the CDR3: TGTGCCAGCAGCCCTACGAGGACAGGGGGCGGAAACACCATATATTTT. It is translated as CASSPTRTGGGNTIYF. Complete variable domain (other parts from reference TRBV7-6 and TRBJ1-3): GAGVSQSPRYKVTKRGQDVALRCDPISGHVSLYWYRQALGQGPEFLTYFNYEAQQDKSGLPNDRFSAERPEGSISTLTIQRTEQRDSAMYRCASSPTRTGGGNTIYFGEGSWLTVV.

V gene TRBV5-6 combines with J gene TRBJ2-1; D is unresolved. In germline, CDR1 is SGHDT, CDR2 YYEEEE. Trimming took off 5 bases at V and 3 bases at J, with 12 bases between the two ends. CDR3 size: 14 residues. CDR3 protein: CASSSNKIYNEQFF. As DNA, the CDR3 is TGTGCCAGCAGTTCGAACAAAATCTACAATGAGCAGTTCTTC.

This chain links TRBV7-8 with TRBJ2-2; 9 nucleotides align to TRBD1. The CDR3 loop spans 18 amino acids. Germline V gene lookup returns CDR1 SGHVS and CDR2 FQNEAQ. The trim removed 5 bases at V and 4 bases at J, leaving 14 bases unmatched. CDR3 protein: CASSSSSRGQGFTGELFF. In DNA form, the CDR3 reads TGTGCCAGCAGCAGCTCAAGTCGGGGACAGGGATTCACCGGGGAGCTGTTTTTT.